One and the same sample provided the 27 T cell receptor beta chains below, sequenced in a study of spatial heterogeneity in lung cancer. Documented time point: sample taken at primary tumor resection. Sequencing was performed on whole RNA extracted from tumor and nontumor lung tissue, or from frozen PBMC, and the material was left unsorted. Using its own MiXCR run on the 5' RACE reads, TCRdb lists one record per CDR3 protein. The table has approximately 6,900 distinct CDR3 sequences, 4.5% to 7% seen once. Sequencing used normal lung tissue next to the tumor, obtained at surgery. These receptors were collected from a female donor with early-stage non-small cell lung cancer.

This clonotype was recorded a few times. As an off-target read in a library built for alpha chains, this beta chain has a frequency of little significance. The gene calls are TRBV7-3 and TRBJ2-2, with D possibly TRBD2 on 5 matching bases. CDR1 is SGHTA and CDR2 is FQGTGA in the germline V gene. CDR3 length: 15 residues. V was pared by 2 bases and J by 6 bases, with 13 bases between. CDR3 residues: CASSLPGGGSGELFF. Written as DNA, the CDR3 is TGTGCCAGCAGCTTACCGGGCGGCGGGTCCGGGGAGCTGTTTTTT.

This clonotype is termed medium-sized (0.01 to 0.1%). For a library built for alpha chains, this beta chain is a stray read; little rests on its size. The chain has TRBV5-1 and TRBJ2-1; weak D call: TRBD1 (6 bases). V was clipped by 3 bases and J by 7 bases, with 14 bases between them. Germline assignment: CDR1 SGHRS and CDR2 YFSETQ. This CDR3 is built from 14 residues. DNA of the CDR3: TGCGCCAGCAGCTCCCAGGGGTCCGGGAATGAGCAGTTCTTC. Amino acid sequence: CASSSQGSGNEQFF.

By its share, this clonotype is medium-sized. The library was designed around alpha chains, so this beta chain is a stray read whose abundance carries little weight. This chain connects TRBV7-2 to TRBJ2-2; 8 bases align to TRBD2. The germline gives CDR1 SGHTA, CDR2 FQGNSA. The CDR3 runs to 14 residues. After removal of 2 bases from V and 6 bases from J, the junction contained 2 bases not matched to a gene. The CDR3 region is CASSLRRGAGELFF. In DNA, the CDR3 is TGTGCCAGCAGCTTACGGCGGGGGGCCGGGGAGCTGTTTTTT.

This clonotype is medium-sized (0.01 to 0.1%) in the sample. Within a library made for alpha chains, this beta chain is off target, and its count is uninformative. The chain joins TRBV5-6 to TRBJ1-1, with a tentative D call TRBD1 (6 bases). The CDR3 consists of 14 residues. Germline-derived CDR1 and CDR2 are SGHDT and YYEEEE. V lost 3 bases to trimming and J lost 6 bases, with 15 bases between them. The CDR3 nucleotides read TGTGCCAGCAGCTGGCGACAGGCAGCGGCTGAAGCTTTCTTT. It encodes CASSWRQAAAEAFF.

This clonotype has a count of ten or more. The library was prepared for alpha chains; this beta chain is a stray read, so its frequency means little. The V and J genes are TRBV11-2 and TRBJ1-1, with 7 bases identical to TRBD1. The CDR3 consists of 15 residues. The V gene's germline CDR1 is SGHAT and CDR2 FQNNGV. With 2 bases clipped from V and 5 bases from J, the junction kept 8 bases outside the gene matches. The CDR3 bases are TGTGCCAGCAGCTTAACCACAGGGGCGGGGACTGAAGCTTTCTTT. This sequence encodes CASSLTTGAGTEAFF.

This clonotype has more than one count but fewer than ten. This beta chain appears as a stray read in a library generated for alpha chains; its size is not informative. V gene TRBV7-9 combines with J gene TRBJ2-5; D assignment may be TRBD1 or TRBD2 (6 bases each). Germline V CDR1 and CDR2: SEHNR, FQNEAQ (reference sequence). The CDR3 has 16 residues. V was pared by 10 bases and J by 1 base, with 22 bases between. The CDR3 sequence: CATGSGGAGFQETQYF. The CDR3 coding sequence is TGTGCCACCGGGAGTGGGGGCGCCGGGTTCCAAGAGACCCAGTACTTC.

This clonotype was picked up many times. This beta chain represents an off-target read in a library built for alpha chains; its size is of limited meaning. The V gene is TRBV20-1, the J gene TRBJ2-7; D might be TRBD2 (6 bases). Per germline, CDR1 DFQATT and CDR2 SNEGSKA (reference sequence). The CDR3 has 19 amino acids. The ends were cut back, 6 bases at V and 2 bases at J, with 32 bases in the middle. CDR3 nucleotide sequence: TGCAGTGCCGGAGAGGTACCAGGTCGGAGGCTAGCGTCTCCCTACGAGCAGTACTTC. Its protein product is CSAGEVPGRRLASPYEQYF.

Ten or more counts support this clonotype. This beta chain appears as a stray read in a library generated for alpha chains; its size is not informative. V is TRBV7-2 and J is TRBJ2-1, with TRBD2 identical over 7 bases. The CDR3 is 17 amino acids. Looked up from germline, CDR1 is SGHTA and CDR2 is FQGNSA. V lost 1 base and J lost 8; bases outside the gene matches: 14. CDR3 sequence reads: CASSLELFAGVIDEQFF. The CDR3 DNA reads TGTGCCAGCAGCTTAGAGCTATTTGCGGGAGTTATCGATGAGCAGTTCTTC.

On this clonotype itself: Within a library made for alpha chains, this beta chain is off target, and its count is uninformative. The rearrangement joins TRBV2 to TRBJ1-1; TRBD1 is a possible D gene (5 bases). The ends were cut back, 0 bases at V and 1 base at J, with 15 bases in the middle. Germline CDR1 reads SNHLY; CDR2 reads FYNNEI. CDR3 length equals 17 residues. The CDR3 bases are TGTGCCAGCAGTGAAGCCAAAGGACAAACAGGGAACACTGAAGCTTTCTTT. Translated, it gives CASSEAKGQTGNTEAFF.

In its sample, this clonotype ranks as medium-sized. In a library made to pick up alpha chains, this beta chain is a stray read with a size that means little. The chain employs TRBV24-1 and TRBJ2-1; TRBD1 matches 11 bases. J lost 2 bases, V lost 0 bases, and 5 bases had no gene match. The CDR3 has 18 amino acids. Looked up from germline, CDR1 is KGHDR and CDR2 is SFDVKD. The CDR3 is CATSDLPDRGLAYNEQFF. CDR3 sequence (DNA): TGTGCCACCAGTGATTTGCCGGACAGGGGGCTAGCCTACAATGAGCAGTTCTTC.

Comment on this clonotype: This beta chain turned up in a library designed for alpha chains; as an off-target read, its abundance says little. The chain employs TRBV20-1 and TRBJ2-2, with 7 bases fitting TRBD1. The CDR3 totals 14 residues. Looked up from germline, CDR1 is DFQATT and CDR2 is SNEGSKA (reference sequence). CDR3 in DNA: TGCAGCGTGCGCCCGACAGGGCTCGACGGGGAGCTGTTTTTT. This encodes CSVRPTGLDGELFF.

This clonotype has ten or more counts. As an off-target read in a library built for alpha chains, this beta chain has a frequency of little significance. This chain links TRBV28 with TRBJ2-7, with D hard to call. The germline CDR1 and CDR2 sequences are MDHEN and SYDVKM. V was clipped by 10 bases and J by 1 base, with 11 bases between them. The CDR3 runs 12 residues. CDR3 amino acids: CATQAPSYEQYF. DNA for the CDR3: TGTGCCACCCAAGCCCCGTCCTACGAGCAGTACTTC.

This clonotype is classed as medium-sized. This beta chain was picked up by a library intended for alpha chains and is off target, so its count carries little meaning. This chain joins TRBV27 and TRBJ2-1; TRBD2 matches 11 bases. Trimming took 5 bases from V and 15 from J; bases not matched to a gene: 6. This CDR3 is 12 amino acids long. Germline lookup yields CDR1 MNHEY and CDR2 SMNVEV (reference sequence). This CDR3 is CASSSSGRGLFF. The CDR3 coding sequence is TGTGCCAGCAGTAGTAGCGGGAGGGGTCTGTTCTTC.

On this clonotype: Since it is a stray read in a library aimed at alpha chains, this beta chain has a size that is not meaningful. This chain links TRBV5-1 with TRBJ2-1, with D maybe TRBD1 (6 bases). The CDR3 spans 14 residues. V lost 0 bases and J 5 bases, leaving 9 bases between the germline ends. Germline V CDR1 and CDR2: SGHRS, YFSETQ. The CDR3 coding sequence is TGCGCCAGCAGCTTGGCCGGGACAAACAATGAGCAGTTCTTC. This codes for CASSLAGTNNEQFF. Filled out from reference TRBV5-1 and TRBJ2-1, the complete variable domain reads KAGVTQTPRYLIKTRGQQVTLSCSPISGHRSVSWYQQTPGQGLQFLFEYFSETQRNKGNFPGRFSGRQFSNSRSEMNVSTLELGDSALYLCASSLAGTNNEQFFGPGTRLTVL.

About this clonotype: This beta chain turned up in a library designed for alpha chains; as an off-target read, its abundance says little. V is TRBV3-1 and J is TRBJ2-5; no clear D gene. The germline gives CDR1 LGHDT, CDR2 YNNKEL (reference sequence). The CDR3 is made up of 12 amino acids. V dropped 3 bases and J dropped 2 bases, with 4 bases sitting between them. CDR3 protein: CASSQQQETQYF. CDR3 nucleotides: TGTGCCAGCAGCCAGCAGCAAGAGACCCAGTACTTC.

This clonotype appeared many times. Because the library targeted alpha chains, this beta chain is an off-target read whose size means little. The J gene is TRBJ1-1, the V gene TRBV12-3 or TRBV12-4; the match to TRBD1 covers 7 bases. The CDR3 is made up of 14 amino acids. V shed 6 bases and J 1 base; nucleotides not matched to a gene: 5. Written as DNA, the CDR3 is TGTGCCAGCAGAAGAACAGGGGAGAACACTGAAGCTTTCTTT. Its protein product is CASRRTGENTEAFF.

Regarding this clonotype: A read error may explain this, as a much larger clone is one base away. For a library built for alpha chains, this beta chain is a stray read; little rests on its size. This chain connects TRBV5-4 to TRBJ2-4, with D possibly matching TRBD1 (5 bases). This CDR3 contains 16 residues. CDR1 SGHNT and CDR2 YYREEE come from the germline V gene (reference sequence). V was clipped by 3 bases and J by 2 bases, with 15 bases between them. This chain's CDR3 is CASSSQGRITKNIQYF. DNA for the CDR3: TGTGCCAGCAGCTCGCAGGGTAGAATTACCAAAAACATTCAGTACTTC. The whole variable domain, filled in from reference TRBV5-4 and TRBJ2-4, reads ETGVTQSPTHLIKTRGQQVTLRCSSQSGHNTVSWYQQALGQGPQFIFQYYREEENGRGNFPPRFSGLQFPNYSSELNVNALELDDSALYLCASSSQGRITKNIQYFGAGTRLSVL.

This clonotype was seen ten or more times. The size of this beta chain means little, since it is a stray read in a library made for alpha chains. V and J are TRBV5-1 and TRBJ1-1, with D possibly matching TRBD1 (5 bases). The germline CDR1 and CDR2 sequences are SGHRS and YFSETQ. The CDR3 is made up of 14 amino acids. The V end was cut by 0 bases, the J end by 1 base, with 7 bases between. CDR3 nucleotides: TGCGCCAGCAGCTTGGCTCAGGGGAACACTGAAGCTTTCTTT. Protein product: CASSLAQGNTEAFF. Complete variable domain (other parts from reference TRBV5-1 and TRBJ1-1): KAGVTQTPRYLIKTRGQQVTLSCSPISGHRSVSWYQQTPGQGLQFLFEYFSETQRNKGNFPGRFSGRQFSNSRSEMNVSTLELGDSALYLCASSLAQGNTEAFFGQGTRLTVV.

This clonotype was found many times. The library was built for alpha chains, so this beta chain is an off-target read and its size means little. The V and J genes are TRBV2 and TRBJ1-1; 11 bases are shared with TRBD1. CDR3 length: 13 amino acids. Germline trimming cut 8 bases from V and 4 bases from J; bases unmatched to any gene: 3. Germline V gene sequence: CDR1 SNHLY, CDR2 FYNNEI. CDR3 protein: CASRDRGGTEAFF. Here the CDR3 DNA reads TGTGCCAGCCGGGACAGGGGGGGCACTGAAGCTTTCTTT.

Concerning this clonotype itself: As an off-target read in a library built for alpha chains, this beta chain has a frequency of little significance. The chain employs TRBV5-1 and TRBJ2-2; the D gene could be TRBD1 or TRBD2 (5 bases each). The CDR3 has 15 residues. CDR1 SGHRS and CDR2 YFSETQ come from the germline V gene. V lost 0 bases and J lost 4, with 10 bases in between. This chain's CDR3 is CASSLGDLRTGELFF. As DNA, the CDR3 is TGCGCCAGCAGCTTGGGGGACCTCCGCACCGGGGAGCTGTTTTTT.

Many counts were recorded for this clonotype. In a library made to pick up alpha chains, this beta chain is a stray read with a size that means little. V is TRBV20-1 and J is TRBJ2-1; 14 positions agree with TRBD2. CDR1 and CDR2 from the germline V gene are DFQATT and SNEGSKA (reference sequence). The CDR3 sequence is 17 residues long. With V trimmed by 2 bases and J by 9 bases, 12 bases remained unmatched. The DNA for the CDR3 is TGCAGTGCTAGATCGGGACTAGCGGGAGTTGGTTTTGGTGAGCAGTTCTTC. Translated, it gives CSARSGLAGVGFGEQFF.

This clonotype is classed as medium-sized. The library was built for alpha chains, so this beta chain is an off-target read and its size means little. The V gene is TRBV5-1, the J gene TRBJ2-7, with D maybe TRBD2 (7 bases). The V gene lost 4 bases and the J gene lost 4 bases, with 15 bases spanning the gap. CDR3 length: 14 residues. Germline-derived CDR1 and CDR2 are SGHRS and YFSETQ. The CDR3 DNA reads as TGCGCCAGCAGCGAAAGCGGGACAATATACGAGCAGTACTTC. Residues: CASSESGTIYEQYF.

In its sample, this clonotype ranks as medium-sized. This beta chain appears as a stray read in a library generated for alpha chains; its size is not informative. This rearrangement joins TRBV10-2 to TRBJ2-3; 7 nucleotides align to TRBD2. Germline trimming cut 6 bases from V and 11 bases from J; bases unmatched to any gene: 17. Germline V gene sequence: CDR1 WSHSY, CDR2 SAAADI. The CDR3 spans 15 residues. This chain's CDR3 is CASSRTSRGAGGQYF. CDR3 nucleotides: TGCGCCAGCAGCAGGACTAGTCGGGGAGCGGGTGGGCAGTATTTT.

This clonotype ranks as medium-sized (0.01 to 0.1%). Since it is a stray read in a library aimed at alpha chains, this beta chain has a size that is not meaningful. The chain employs TRBV9 and TRBJ2-5; D gene uncertain. Germline V gives CDR1 SGDLS, CDR2 YYNGEE. Trimming removed 0 bases from V and 3 bases from J, with 6 bases in between. The CDR3 runs 13 residues. The CDR3 nucleotides are TGTGCCAGCAGCGTAGGACTTGAAGAGACCCAGTACTTC. It codes for CASSVGLEETQYF.

This clonotype has a count of ten or more. Since the library was made to target alpha chains, this beta chain is a stray read and its abundance is not meaningful. The V call is TRBV29-1, the J call TRBJ2-3; 11 bases line up with TRBD2. Looked up from germline, CDR1 is SQVTM and CDR2 is ANQGSEA. J was trimmed by 5 bases and V by 7 bases; bases with no gene match: 2. The CDR3 has 12 residues. The CDR3 DNA is TGCAGCGGCGGACTAGCGGGAGATACGCAGTATTTT. Its translation: CSGGLAGDTQYF.

This clonotype was detected only a few times. Found in a library prepared for alpha chains, this beta chain is an off-target read, and its abundance has little meaning. The V gene is TRBV7-9, the J gene TRBJ2-3; TRBD2 is a possible D gene (5 bases). The length of the CDR3 is 14 residues. Trimming took 8 bases from V and 1 from J, leaving 13 bases between them. Looked up from germline, CDR1 is SEHNR and CDR2 is FQNEAQ (reference sequence). The chain's CDR3 is CASRPRGGTDTQYF. The CDR3 region has the DNA TGTGCCAGCCGGCCCCGGGGTGGCACAGATACGCAGTATTTT.

This clonotype was observed at least ten times. This beta chain was picked up by a library intended for alpha chains and is off target, so its count carries little meaning. The chain recombines TRBV5-5 with TRBJ2-1; the match to TRBD1 covers 9 bases. CDR3 size: 18 residues. V lost 4 bases, J lost 5 bases, and 16 bases stayed unmatched. Per germline, CDR1 SGHKS and CDR2 YYEKEE (reference sequence). The CDR3 reads CASSPKGGDRVVNNEQFF. Written as DNA, the CDR3 is TGTGCCAGCAGCCCGAAGGGGGGGGACAGGGTAGTAAACAATGAGCAGTTCTTC.